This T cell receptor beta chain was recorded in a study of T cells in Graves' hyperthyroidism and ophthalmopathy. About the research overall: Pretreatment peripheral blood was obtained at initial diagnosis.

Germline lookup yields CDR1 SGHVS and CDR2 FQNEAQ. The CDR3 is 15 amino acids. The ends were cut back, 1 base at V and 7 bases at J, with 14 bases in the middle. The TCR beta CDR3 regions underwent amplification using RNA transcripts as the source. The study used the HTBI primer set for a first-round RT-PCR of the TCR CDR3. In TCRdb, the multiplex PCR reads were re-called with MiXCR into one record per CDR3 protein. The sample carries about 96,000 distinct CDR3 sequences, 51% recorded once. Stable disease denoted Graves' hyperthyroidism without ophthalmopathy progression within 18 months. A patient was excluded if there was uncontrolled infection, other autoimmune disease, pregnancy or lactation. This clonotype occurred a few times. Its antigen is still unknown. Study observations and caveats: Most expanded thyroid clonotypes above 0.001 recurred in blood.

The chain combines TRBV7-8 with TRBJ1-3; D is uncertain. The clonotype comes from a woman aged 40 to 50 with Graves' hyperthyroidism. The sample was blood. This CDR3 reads CASSLVWAHGNTIYF. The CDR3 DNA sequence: TGTGCCAGCAGCTTAGTATGGGCGCACGGGAACACCATATATTTT.